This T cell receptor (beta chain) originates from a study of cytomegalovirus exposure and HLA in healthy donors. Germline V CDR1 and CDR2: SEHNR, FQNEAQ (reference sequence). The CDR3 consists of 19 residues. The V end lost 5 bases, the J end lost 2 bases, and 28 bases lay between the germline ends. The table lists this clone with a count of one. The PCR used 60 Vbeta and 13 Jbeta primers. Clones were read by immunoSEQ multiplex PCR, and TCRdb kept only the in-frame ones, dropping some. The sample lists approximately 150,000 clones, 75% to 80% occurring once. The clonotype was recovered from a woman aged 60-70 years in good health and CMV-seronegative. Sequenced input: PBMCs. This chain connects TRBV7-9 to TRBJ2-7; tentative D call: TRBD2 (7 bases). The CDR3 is CASSTPGRERRGTTYEQYF. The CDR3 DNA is TGTGCCAGCAGCACGCCCGGCAGGGAAAGGCGGGGGACAACCTACGAGCAGTACTTC.